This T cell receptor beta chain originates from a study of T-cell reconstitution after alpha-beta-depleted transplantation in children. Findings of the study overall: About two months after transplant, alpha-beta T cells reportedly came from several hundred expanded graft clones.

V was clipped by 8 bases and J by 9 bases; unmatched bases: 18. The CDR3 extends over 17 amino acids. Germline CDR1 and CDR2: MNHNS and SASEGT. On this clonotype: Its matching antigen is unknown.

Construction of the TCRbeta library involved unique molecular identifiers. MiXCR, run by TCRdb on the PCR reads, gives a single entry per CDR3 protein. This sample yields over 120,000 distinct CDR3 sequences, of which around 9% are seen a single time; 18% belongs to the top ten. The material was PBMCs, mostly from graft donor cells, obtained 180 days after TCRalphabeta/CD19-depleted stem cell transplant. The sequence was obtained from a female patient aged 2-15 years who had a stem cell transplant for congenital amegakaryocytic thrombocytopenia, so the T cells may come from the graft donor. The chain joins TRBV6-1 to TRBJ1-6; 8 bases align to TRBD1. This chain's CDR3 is CASGRQTRGPGGSPLHF. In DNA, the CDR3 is TGTGCCAGCGGGCGACAAACCAGGGGGCCGGGCGGTTCACCCCTCCACTTT.